What follows are 9 T cell receptor beta chains derived from one specimen sequenced in a study of blood T cell repertoires in COVID-19. This table comes from immunoSEQ multiplex PCR, and its TCRdb copy is limited to in-frame clones, with some not included. Seen here are about 140,000 clones, about 87% observed once, and the top ten hold under 4.5%. The specimen sequenced was PBMCs or T cells enriched from blood (not recorded which). The receptors here all came from a man in his fifties in a cohort exposed to, infected with or recovered from COVID-19 (not recorded which).

The rearrangement uses TRBV7-2 and TRBJ1-2; D perhaps matches TRBD1 (6 bases). The germline V gene has CDR1 SGHTA and CDR2 FQGNSA. V dropped 0 bases and J dropped 6 bases, with 14 bases sitting between them. The CDR3 consists of 15 residues. The CDR3 DNA follows: TGTGCCAGCAGCTTAGCTTCAGGGGTAAAGGATGGCTACACCTTC. This translates into CASSLASGVKDGYTF.

V and J are TRBV10-3 and TRBJ2-7; TRBD2 aligns across 9 bases. The CDR3 has 15 residues. V shed 4 bases and J 7 bases; nucleotides not matched to a gene: 11. Germline V CDR1 and CDR2: ENHRY, SYGVKD. The CDR3 coding sequence is TGTGCCATCAGTGCCGGGACTAGCAGGGGGATGGAGCAGTACTTC. It translates to CAISAGTSRGMEQYF.

The rearrangement links TRBV6-4 to TRBJ1-3; D might be TRBD1 (5 bases). The CDR3 is made up of 15 amino acids. CDR1 is MRHNA and CDR2 is SNTAGT in the germline V gene. V was cut by 6 bases and J by 4 bases, with 16 bases left in between. The CDR3 bases are TGTGCCAGCAGCCCCTTTGGGGGGGGAGGAAACACCATATATTTT. This codes for CASSPFGGGGNTIYF.

This clone was seen many times. The sample carries other DNA sequences with the same CDR3. The chain links TRBV5-1 to TRBJ2-7; 10 positions match TRBD2. V shed 0 bases, J shed 0 bases, and the junction held 0 bases outside the gene matches. This CDR3 has 15 amino acids. Germline V lookup: CDR1 SGHRS, CDR2 YFSETQ. CDR3 in DNA: TGCGCCAGCAGCTTGGCTAGCGGGAGCTCCTACGAGCAGTACTTC. This gives the protein CASSLASGSSYEQYF.

The chain links TRBV6-2 or TRBV6-3 to TRBJ1-1; D is possibly TRBD1 (5 bases). V lost 0 bases to trimming and J lost 1 base, with 12 bases between them. Germline V lookup: CDR1 MNHEY, CDR2 SVGEGT. The CDR3 length is 16 residues. This chain's CDR3 is CASSYSRGPSNTEAFF. The CDR3 DNA sequence: TGTGCCAGCAGTTACTCGCGGGGACCGTCGAACACTGAAGCTTTCTTT.

The CDR3 sequence is CASSLGAEETQYF. The CDR3 DNA reads TGCGCCAGCAGCTTGGGAGCGGAAGAGACCCAGTACTTC. The chain is built from TRBV5-1 and TRBJ2-5; D may be TRBD2 (5 bases). Per the germline V gene, CDR1 is SGHRS and CDR2 is YFSETQ. CDR3 length: 13 residues. The V end was cut by 0 bases, the J end by 3 bases, with 6 bases between. The full variable domain, its missing parts supplied by reference TRBV5-1 and TRBJ2-5, is KAGVTQTPRYLIKTRGQQVTLSCSPISGHRSVSWYQQTPGQGLQFLFEYFSETQRNKGNFPGRFSGRQFSNSRSEMNVSTLELGDSALYLCASSLGAEETQYFGPGTRLLVL.

V is TRBV19 and J is TRBJ1-2; the match to TRBD1 covers 7 bases. The CDR3 contains 13 residues. In germline, CDR1 is LNHDA, CDR2 SQIVND (reference sequence). With 8 bases clipped from V and 8 bases from J, the junction kept 11 bases outside the gene matches. CDR3 sequence (DNA): TGTGCCAGTCAAAGACAGGGAAACAGCGGCTACACCTTC. Protein product: CASQRQGNSGYTF.

The chain links TRBV7-6 to TRBJ2-5; 10 positions agree with TRBD2. The V gene's germline CDR1 is SGHVS and CDR2 FNYEAQ. The trim removed 1 base at V and 5 bases at J, leaving 10 bases unmatched. This CDR3 contains 17 residues. The CDR3 is CASSLEVAGGPNETQYF. For the CDR3, the DNA is TGTGCCAGCAGCTTAGAAGTAGCGGGGGGTCCCAACGAGACCCAGTACTTC. Complete variable domain (other parts from reference TRBV7-6 and TRBJ2-5): GAGVSQSPRYKVTKRGQDVALRCDPISGHVSLYWYRQALGQGPEFLTYFNYEAQQDKSGLPNDRFSAERPEGSISTLTIQRTEQRDSAMYRCASSLEVAGGPNETQYFGPGTRLLVL.

CDR3 bases: TGTGCCAGCTCTCCCAACAGGGTAGATGAGCAGTTCTTC. It encodes CASSPNRVDEQFF. This chain uses TRBV6-6 with TRBJ2-1, with D possibly TRBD1 on 6 matching bases. Trimming took 8 bases from V and 8 from J, leaving 16 bases between them. Germline CDR1 MNHNY, CDR2 SVGAGI (reference sequence). The CDR3 loop spans 13 amino acids.